This is a list of T cell receptor beta chains from one sample in a study of PD-1 blockade in classical Hodgkin lymphoma. The assay was immunoSEQ multiplex PCR, and TCRdb's table has in-frame clones only and misses some. The sample carries tens of thousands of clones, around 80% recorded once. The sequences come from peripheral blood mononuclear cells (PBMCs), collected before the fourth cycle of nivolumab. The receptors were gathered from a human donor with classical Hodgkin lymphoma. The CDR3 runs from the conserved cysteine through the conserved F or W. Rows give clone size only sometimes, using once, few, many, or a class for an expanded clone.

clone_size | j_call | v_call | cdr3_aa
NA | TRBJ2-1 | TRBV7-2 | CASSLSPTYNEQFF
NA | TRBJ2-7 | TRBV5-1 | CASRGGRGPYEQYF
NA | TRBJ1-5 | TRBV4-1 | CASSQDRGGFQPQHF
NA | TRBJ2-2 | TRBV6-5 | CASSYTHGVASGELFF
NA | TRBJ2-2 | TRBV11-2 | CASSRLAGGWTGELFF
NA | TRBJ2-3 | TRBV10-3 | CAISLTSPDTQYF
NA | TRBJ2-1 | TRBV12-5 | CASGRTDPSEQFF
NA | TRBJ2-1 | TRBV4-1 | CASSRKTTSGDEQFF
NA | TRBJ2-2 | TRBV2 | CASSELRGNTGELFF
once | TRBJ2-1 | TRBV5-4 | CASSSKQGPHEQFF
NA | TRBJ2-6 | TRBV7-3 | CASSLGGTNVLTF
NA | TRBJ1-4 | TRBV7-8 | CASSLGTGGFYNEKLFF
NA | TRBJ2-7 | TRBV4-1 | CASSHPGQTYEQYF
many | TRBJ2-3 | TRBV28 | CASSPRQFSSTDTQYF
NA | TRBJ2-7 | TRBV19 | CASSTGLAGVYEQYF
once | TRBJ2-5 | TRBV2 | CASSSDREETQYF
NA | TRBJ2-1 | TRBV7-9 | CASSLSDRTSGNEQFF
NA | TRBJ1-4 | TRBV2 | CASSEARTGGNEKLFF
NA | TRBJ2-5 | TRBV18 | CASSPPSGGGETQYF
NA | TRBJ1-5 | TRBV6-5 | CASRWTVGASGPQHF
NA | TRBJ1-3 | TRBV5-4 | CASSLNRSPGNTIYF
NA | TRBJ2-2 | TRBV7-9 | CASSFKRDLPNTGELFF
NA | TRBJ1-3 | TRBV6-5 | CASSYRTSGNTIYF
NA | TRBJ1-1 | TRBV5-4 | CASSPRTGPNTEAFF
few | TRBJ2-7 | TRBV10-3 | CAISESFVGGGRYEQYF
NA | TRBJ2-5 | TRBV7-2 | CASSLDGGTGETQYF
NA | TRBJ2-5 | TRBV6-6 | CASSSPLQGVKTQYF
NA | TRBJ1-2 | TRBV6-1 | CASSGGQGYGYTF
NA | TRBJ1-5 | TRBV6-5 | CASSYRQFQPQHF
NA | TRBJ2-7 | TRBV9 | CASSKGQGSSYEQYF
NA | TRBJ1-5 | TRBV19 | CASSILGWQPQHF
NA | TRBJ2-2 | TRBV9 | CASSVGRGWNTGELFF
NA | TRBJ2-5 | TRBV30 | CAWSSGIAETQYF
few | TRBJ1-5 | TRBV19 | CASSIYRGTSNQPQHF
NA | TRBJ1-4 | TRBV25-1 | CASSAKLGVATNEKLFF
NA | TRBJ2-7 | TRBV6-5 | CASRGTGFSYEQYF
many | TRBJ2-6 | TRBV5-1 | CASKTGGANVLTF
NA | TRBJ2-3 | TRBV4-3 | CASSLQGADTQYF
NA | TRBJ1-6 | TRBV10-3 | CATWTALYNSPLHF
NA | TRBJ2-3 | TRBV13 | CASSSTPDRVGDTQYF
NA | TRBJ2-3 | TRBV7-7 | CASSPGTGSADTQYF
NA | TRBJ2-5 | TRBV7-2 | CASSFRQGRETQYF
NA | TRBJ2-1 | TRBV6-4 | CASSARLASNYNEQFF
NA | TRBJ2-1 | TRBV11-3 | CASSPGGGFYNEQFF
NA | TRBJ1-1 | TRBV4-1 | CASSQDPQANTEAFF